What follows describes a single T cell receptor beta chain. The data stem from a study of T cell responses to AZD1222 COVID-19 vaccine. V gave up 0 bases and J gave up 6 bases; unmatched junction bases: 7. The CDR3 totals 16 residues. Germline values: CDR1 SGDLS, CDR2 YYNGEE. Repertoires were generated with immunoSEQ multiplex PCR, while TCRdb's copy carries only in-frame clones and drops some. The top ten hold roughly 4% of the sample, which has 57,000 or so clones, over 60% seen once. The V and J genes are TRBV9 and TRBJ2-7; 12 positions match TRBD1. This receptor was obtained from an adult who received the AZD1222 COVID-19 vaccine. The specimen comprised peripheral blood, sampled 28 days after the second AZD1222 dose. DNA for the CDR3: TGTGCCAGCAGCGTAGATCCGGGACAGGGGGCGGGCGAGCAGTACTTC. Translating gives CASSVDPGQGAGEQYF.